This T cell receptor (beta chain) stems from a study of cytomegalovirus exposure and HLA in healthy donors. Germline V gives CDR1 MGHRA, CDR2 YSYEKL. This CDR3 spans 15 amino acids. V was trimmed by 4 bases and J by 2 bases, leaving 14 bases between them. Primers included in the PCR were 60 Vbeta and 13 Jbeta primers. Assay used: immunoSEQ multiplex PCR; TCRdb lists only in-frame clones, some missing. Reported are around 50,000 clones; the ten largest clones contain approximately 6.6%. In terms of frequency, this clone is large. The chain couples TRBV4-1 to TRBJ1-1; TRBD1 might be the D (5 bases). The material sequenced was PBMCs. The source of this sequence is a male donor in good health and CMV-seropositive. The CDR3: CASSPLKTANTEAFF. The CDR3 DNA is TGCGCCAGCAGCCCCCTTAAGACAGCTAACACTGAAGCTTTCTTT.